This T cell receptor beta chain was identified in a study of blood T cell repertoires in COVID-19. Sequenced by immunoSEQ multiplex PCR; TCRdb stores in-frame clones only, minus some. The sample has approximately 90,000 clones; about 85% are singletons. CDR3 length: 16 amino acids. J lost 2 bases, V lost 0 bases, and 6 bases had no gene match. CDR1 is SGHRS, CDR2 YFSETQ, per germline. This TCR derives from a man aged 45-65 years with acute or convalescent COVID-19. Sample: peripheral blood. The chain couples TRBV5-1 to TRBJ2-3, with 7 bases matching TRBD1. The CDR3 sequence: CASSLGADRSTDTQYF. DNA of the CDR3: TGCGCCAGCAGCTTGGGAGCGGACAGGTCCACAGATACGCAGTATTTT.